Below, 2 T cell receptor beta chains from the same sample are listed, as sequenced in a study of cytomegalovirus exposure and HLA in healthy donors. The PCR used 60 Vbeta and 13 Jbeta primers. The table came from immunoSEQ multiplex PCR; TCRdb's copy has only in-frame clones and leaves some out. This sample carries 95,000 to 110,000 clones, 10% of them seen once, and the ten largest clones take around 5.9%. Sequenced: PBMCs. The receptor source for this set is a man aged 35-49 years in good health and CMV-seropositive.

CDR3 sequence (DNA): TGTGCCAGCAGCGTCTCTTACTCCGGAAACACCATATATTTT. This encodes CASSVSYSGNTIYF. V gene TRBV9 combines with J gene TRBJ1-3; D is unresolved. Trimming left V 2 bases short and J 4 bases short, with 10 bases between. Per the germline V gene, CDR1 is SGDLS and CDR2 is YYNGEE. The CDR3 spans 14 residues.

This chain joins TRBV7-9 and TRBJ1-1; TRBD1 matches 10 bases. The CDR3 is made up of 16 amino acids. V was clipped by 4 bases and J by 5 bases; unmatched bases: 10. CDR1 is SEHNR and CDR2 is FQNEAQ in the germline V gene (reference sequence). CDR3 coding DNA: TGTGCCAGCAGCTCCCGGGACAGGGGAGGATCAACTGAAGCTTTCTTT. This sequence encodes CASSSRDRGGSTEAFF.